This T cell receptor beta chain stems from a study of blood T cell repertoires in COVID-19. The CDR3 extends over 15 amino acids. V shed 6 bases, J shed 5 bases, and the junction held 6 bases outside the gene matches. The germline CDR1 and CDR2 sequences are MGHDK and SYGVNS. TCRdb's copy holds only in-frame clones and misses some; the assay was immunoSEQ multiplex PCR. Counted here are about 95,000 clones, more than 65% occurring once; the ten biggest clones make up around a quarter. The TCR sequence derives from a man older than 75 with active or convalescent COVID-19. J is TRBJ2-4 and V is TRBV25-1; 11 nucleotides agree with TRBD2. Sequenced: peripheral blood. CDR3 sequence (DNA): TGTGCCAGCAGCGTAGCGGGGGGGCGGGAAAACATTCAGTACTTC. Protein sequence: CASSVAGGRENIQYF. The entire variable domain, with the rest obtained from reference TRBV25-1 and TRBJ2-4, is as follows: EADIYQTPRYLVIGTGKKITLECSQTMGHDKMYWYQQDPGMELHLIHYSYGVNSTEKGDLSSESTVSRIRTEHFPLTLESARPSHTSQYLCASSVAGGRENIQYFGAGTRLSVL.